These 22 T cell receptor beta chains were all obtained from the same sample, sequenced in a study of control samples from healthy donors and cancer patients. The method was immunoSEQ multiplex PCR; TCRdb's version includes in-frame clones alone and lacks a portion of them. The table shows about 130,000 clones, with about 95% occurring only once. Sequencing input: blood. These receptors came from a man aged 25-45 years in good health.

V gene TRBV6-5 combines with J gene TRBJ2-5, with 8 bases aligning to TRBD1. CDR3 size: 13 residues. In germline, CDR1 is MNHEY, CDR2 SVGAGI. Losses at the gene ends were 6 bases for V and 4 bases for J; bases not matched to a gene: 4. The CDR3 DNA sequence: TGTGCCAGCAGCTCAGGGGGCTCAGAGACCCAGTACTTC. Residues: CASSSGGSETQYF.

The CDR3 DNA follows: TGTGCCAGCAGCGAAAGTAGCCATCACAAGGATAGCTCCTACAATGAGCAGTTCTTC. This translates into CASSESSHHKDSSYNEQFF. The gene calls are TRBV9 and TRBJ2-1, with D unresolved. V gave up 3 bases and J gave up 0 bases, with 22 bases separating them. Germline-derived CDR1 and CDR2 are SGDLS and YYNGEE. The CDR3 spans 19 residues. Filled out from reference TRBV9 and TRBJ2-1, the complete variable domain reads DSGVTQTPKHLITATGQRVTLRCSPRSGDLSVYWYQQSLDQGLQFLIQYYNGEERAKGNILERFSAQQFPDLHSELNLSSLELGDSALYFCASSESSHHKDSSYNEQFFGPGTRLTVL.

V usage is TRBV12-3 or TRBV12-4 and J usage is TRBJ2-1, with a tentative D call TRBD1 (5 bases). The CDR3 has 13 amino acids. V was cut by 1 base and J by 13 bases, with 14 bases left in between. CDR3 DNA: TGTGCCAGCAGTTTAGAACAGGTAGGGGATCAGTTCTTC. It encodes CASSLEQVGDQFF.

The rearrangement uses TRBV29-1 and TRBJ1-2; a weak D match, TRBD1 (5 bases). The V end lost 4 bases, the J end lost 5 bases, and 11 bases lay between the germline ends. Germline V CDR1 and CDR2: SQVTM, ANQGSEA. CDR3 length: 12 amino acids. The CDR3 protein is CSVGWGEYGYTF. The CDR3 DNA is TGCAGCGTTGGGTGGGGCGAGTATGGCTACACCTTC. Looking up the rest from reference TRBV29-1 and TRBJ1-2 gives the full variable domain: SAVISQKPSRDICQRGTSLTIQCQVDSQVTMMFWYRQQPGQSLTLIATANQGSEATYESGFVIDKFPISRPNLTFSTLTVSNMSPEDSSIYLCSVGWGEYGYTFGSGTRLTVV.

The J gene is TRBJ2-2, the V gene TRBV9; a possible D gene is TRBD2 (5 bases). V dropped 0 bases and J dropped 0 bases, with 6 bases sitting between them. Germline assignment: CDR1 SGDLS and CDR2 YYNGEE. The CDR3 length is 15 residues. The CDR3 region is CASSVDGTNTGELFF. The CDR3 DNA reads TGTGCCAGCAGCGTAGACGGGACGAACACCGGGGAGCTGTTTTTT. The variable domain in full, completed from reference TRBV9 and TRBJ2-2, reads DSGVTQTPKHLITATGQRVTLRCSPRSGDLSVYWYQQSLDQGLQFLIQYYNGEERAKGNILERFSAQQFPDLHSELNLSSLELGDSALYFCASSVDGTNTGELFFGEGSRLTVL.

V gene TRBV21-1 combines with J gene TRBJ1-2. TRBV21-1 represents a pseudogene. CDR3 length equals 12 residues. Here the CDR3 DNA reads TGTGCCAGCAGCAAAGGACTCTATGGCTACACCTTC. Translated: CASSKGLYGYTF.

V usage is TRBV4-3 and J usage is TRBJ1-3; TRBD1 might be the D (5 bases). This CDR3 spans 15 amino acids. In germline, CDR1 is LGHNA, CDR2 YSLEER. The ends were cut back, 0 bases at V and 9 bases at J, with 15 bases in the middle. CDR3 sequence (DNA): TGCGCCAGCAGCCAAGATTCGGCAGGGTCTACCACCATATATTTT. It codes for CASSQDSAGSTTIYF.

The chain combines TRBV7-9 with TRBJ2-2; no definite D call. This CDR3 is built from 13 residues. Looked up from germline, CDR1 is SEHNR and CDR2 is FQNEAQ (reference sequence). V gave up 6 bases and J gave up 5 bases, with 10 bases separating them. CDR3 coding DNA: TGTGCCAGCAGTTTAAGCGTGACCGGGGAGCTGTTTTTT. Its protein is CASSLSVTGELFF.

This rearrangement joins TRBV19 to TRBJ1-1; D unresolved. The CDR3 loop spans 13 amino acids. Trimming removed 3 bases at V and 6 bases at J, with 11 bases between. Germline-derived CDR1 and CDR2 are LNHDA and SQIVND (reference sequence). The CDR3 protein is CASSIYLIAEAFF. The CDR3 bases are TGTGCCAGTAGTATCTATTTGATCGCTGAAGCTTTCTTT.

The genes are TRBV6-6 and TRBJ2-3, with TRBD2 matching over 9 bases. CDR1 is MNHNY, CDR2 SVGAGI, per germline (reference sequence). J gave up 5 bases and V 2 bases, and 8 bases lay outside the gene matches. The CDR3 runs to 16 residues. The CDR3 nucleotides read TGTGCCAGCAGTTACGGTCCTAGCGGGATTAGAGATACGCAGTATTTT. Translation: CASSYGPSGIRDTQYF.

This clone was seen once. The chain recombines TRBV24-1 with TRBJ2-5; D not certain. The CDR3 is 11 residues long. Germline V gives CDR1 KGHDR, CDR2 SFDVKD. Between the trimmed V and J ends, which lost 3 bases and 5 bases, there was a span of 3 bases. CDR3 sequence (DNA): TGTGCCACCAGTGATGAGGAGACCCAGTACTTC. Protein: CATSDEETQYF.

V and J are TRBV6-4 and TRBJ2-4; 9 bases line up with TRBD1. The CDR3 is made up of 16 amino acids. CDR1 and CDR2 from the germline V gene are MRHNA and SNTAGT. With 6 bases clipped from V and 1 base from J, the junction kept 7 bases outside the gene matches. This chain's CDR3 is CASRGGQGLAKNIQYF. The CDR3 DNA reads TGTGCCAGCAGGGGGGGACAGGGTCTGGCCAAAAACATTCAGTACTTC.

This clone was seen a single time. The genes are TRBV5-1 and TRBJ2-3; the D gene is possibly TRBD2 (8 bases). Germline V CDR1 and CDR2: SGHRS, YFSETQ. The ends were cut back, 4 bases at V and 8 bases at J, with 23 bases in the middle. CDR3 length: 16 residues. The CDR3 DNA reads TGCGCCAGCAGCAAATACGGGACAGCGGGGGCCGGTACGCAGTATTTT. Its translation is CASSKYGTAGAGTQYF. Full variable domain (remainder filled in from reference TRBV5-1 and TRBJ2-3): KAGVTQTPRYLIKTRGQQVTLSCSPISGHRSVSWYQQTPGQGLQFLFEYFSETQRNKGNFPGRFSGRQFSNSRSEMNVSTLELGDSALYLCASSKYGTAGAGTQYFGPGTRLTVL.

This sequence joins TRBV6-5 and TRBJ1-6; no definite D call. CDR1 and CDR2 (germline): MNHEY, SVGAGI. V lost 2 bases to trimming and J lost 7 bases, with 15 bases between them. The CDR3 spans 16 residues. As DNA, the CDR3 is TGTGCCAGCAGTTACGGCACACGAGTAGGGAATTCACCCCTCCACTTT. It codes for CASSYGTRVGNSPLHF.

The chain is built from TRBV3-1 (or the pseudogene TRBV3-2) and TRBJ1-6, with 10 nucleotides matching TRBD1. The CDR3 is 14 amino acids. The V gene's germline CDR1 is LGHDT and CDR2 YNNKEL (reference sequence). V dropped 4 bases and J dropped 10; count of bases not matched to a gene: 4. The CDR3 spells CASSRGTGESPLHF. CDR3 DNA sequence: TGTGCCAGCAGCCGGGGGACAGGGGAGTCACCCCTCCACTTT.

The chain uses TRBV5-6 and TRBJ2-3, with TRBD2 matching over 7 bases. The CDR3 length is 15 residues. J was trimmed by 2 bases and V by 1 base; bases with no gene match: 4. Germline CDR1 reads SGHDT; CDR2 reads YYEEEE. Here the CDR3 reads CASSLLGLTTDTQYF. DNA for the CDR3: TGTGCCAGCAGCTTGTTGGGACTAACCACAGATACGCAGTATTTT.

As DNA, the CDR3 is TGTGCCAGCAGCCCCGGGACAGCGTACGAGCAGTACTTC. Amino acid sequence: CASSPGTAYEQYF. The chain employs TRBV11-2 and TRBJ2-7; TRBD1 aligns across 7 bases. Germline V lookup: CDR1 SGHAT, CDR2 FQNNGV. The V gene end was trimmed by 5 bases and the J gene end by 4 bases; junction bases not matched to a gene: 5. This CDR3 has 13 residues.

This rearrangement joins TRBV6-4 to TRBJ1-5; D gene ambiguous. This CDR3 has 13 amino acids. Germline CDR1 and CDR2: MRHNA and SNTAGT. The V end was cut by 6 bases, the J end by 7 bases, with 13 bases between. In nucleotides, the CDR3 is TGTGCCAGCAGCGCCAGTTCTCAACAGCCCCAGCATTTT. Amino acid sequence: CASSASSQQPQHF.

The rearrangement joins TRBV7-8 to TRBJ1-2; D gene ambiguous. Germline-derived CDR1 and CDR2 are SGHVS and FQNEAQ. With 4 bases removed from V and 1 base from J, the gap between germline ends came to 10 bases. CDR3 size: 14 residues. Here the CDR3 reads CASSSDGVNYGYTF. CDR3 DNA sequence: TGTGCCAGCAGCTCTGACGGGGTTAACTATGGCTACACCTTC.

V is TRBV30 and J is TRBJ2-7; D is ambiguous. The germline CDR1 and CDR2 sequences are GTSNPN and SVGIG (reference sequence). Trimming stripped 1 base from V and 4 bases from J, with 5 bases between. The CDR3 has 11 residues. As DNA, the CDR3 is TGTGCCTGGAGTGGCTGGTACGAGCAGTACTTC. It yields the protein CAWSGWYEQYF.

This chain connects TRBV5-1 to TRBJ2-7; tentatively, D is TRBD1 (7 bases). In germline, CDR1 is SGHRS, CDR2 YFSETQ. The CDR3 is 14 residues long. Trimming left V 3 bases short and J 5 bases short, with 15 bases between. Here the CDR3 DNA reads TGCGCCAGCAGCTGGGGCAGGGGGGTCGACGAGCAGTACTTC. This encodes CASSWGRGVDEQYF.

This chain joins TRBV11-3 and TRBJ2-3; D call uncertain. V was pared by 3 bases and J by 5 bases, with 6 bases between. The germline V gene encodes CDR1 SGHNT and CDR2 YENEEA. This CDR3 region has 12 residues. In nucleotides, the CDR3 is TGTGCCAGCAGCTTGGCACGAGATACGCAGTATTTT. Residues: CASSLARDTQYF.